What follows is one TCR beta chain and its context. At one boundary the junction diverges from the germline segment, which might be a read error. TCRdb reprocessed the PCR reads with MiXCR, giving one entry per CDR3 protein. The sample lists 400,000 to 600,000 distinct CDR3 sequences; about 22% were seen once. The data were taken from a study of molecular identifiers for immune sequencing clone quantification. Germline V lookup: CDR1 DFQATT, CDR2 SNEGSKA (reference sequence). The CDR3 has 15 residues. This chain uses TRBV20-1 with TRBJ2-7; 10 bases map to TRBD1. The specimen was naive CD8+ T cells from blood, with Jurkat cell RNA spiked in. Sample subset: FACS-sorted CD8+CD4-CCR7+CD45RA+ naive T cells. The source of this sequence is a human donor in good health. Some libraries in this study had Jurkat cell RNA spiked in. The CDR3 coding sequence is TGCAGTGTTAGAGGCCAAGGACAGGGGGCCTACGAGCAGTACTTC. It codes for CSVRGQGQGAYEQYF.